What follows are 28 T cell receptor beta chains derived from one specimen sequenced in a study of control samples from healthy donors and cancer patients. Here immunoSEQ multiplex PCR was the method, and the copy in TCRdb shows in-frame clones only, minus some. This table holds 150,000 to 200,000 clones, 91% found once. Sequencing used blood. These TCRs come from a woman between 25 and 40 years old in good health.

Only one count was recorded for this clone. The chain is built from TRBV15 and TRBJ2-7, with 7 bases lining up with TRBD1. Losses at the gene ends were 4 bases for V and 0 bases for J; bases not matched to a gene: 6. Germline loops: CDR1 LNHNV, CDR2 YYDKDF (reference sequence). The CDR3 contains 15 residues. The CDR3 reads CATSIGTDSSYEQYF. The CDR3 coding sequence is TGTGCCACCAGCATCGGGACAGACAGCTCCTACGAGCAGTACTTC.

V and J are TRBV2 and TRBJ1-6, with TRBD1 matching 9 bases. In germline, CDR1 is SNHLY, CDR2 FYNNEI. CDR3 size: 16 residues. After removal of 6 bases from V and 8 bases from J, the junction contained 11 bases not matched to a gene. This chain's CDR3 is CASRRYRDRVHSPLHF. Written as DNA, the CDR3 is TGTGCCAGCAGGCGATACCGGGACAGGGTTCATTCACCCCTCCACTTT.

This chain joins TRBV19 and TRBJ1-1, with 8 positions matching TRBD1. V dropped 6 bases and J dropped 0; count of bases not matched to a gene: 9. Germline V gene data show CDR1 as LNHDA and CDR2 as SQIVND (reference sequence). CDR3 length equals 16 residues. CDR3 protein: CASRVTGVPMNTEAFF. CDR3 bases: TGTGCCAGTAGGGTGACAGGGGTGCCGATGAACACTGAAGCTTTCTTT.

The chain recombines TRBV6-6 with TRBJ2-1; D remains unclear. V dropped 5 bases and J dropped 2 bases, with 7 bases sitting between them. Germline CDR1 and CDR2: MNHNY and SVGAGI (reference sequence). The CDR3 length is 13 residues. The CDR3, as DNA: TGTGCCAGCAGTCGAGTTGCCTACAATGAGCAGTTCTTC. Encoded protein: CASSRVAYNEQFF.

This clone appeared once. Here the CDR3 DNA reads TGCAGCGTTGGGGACAGGCCGAACACCGGGGAGCTGTTTTTT. Its translation is CSVGDRPNTGELFF. This chain uses TRBV29-1 with TRBJ2-2; 8 nucleotides agree with TRBD1. V was clipped by 4 bases and J by 0 bases; unmatched bases: 1. Looked up from germline, CDR1 is SQVTM and CDR2 is ANQGSEA. CDR3 size: 14 residues.

The J gene is TRBJ2-3, the V gene TRBV9; D might be TRBD2 (6 bases). In germline, CDR1 is SGDLS, CDR2 YYNGEE. V gave up 10 bases and J gave up 0 bases, with 15 bases separating them. The length of the CDR3 is 14 residues. CDR3 DNA sequence: TGTGCCTCGGGGGTAACCACTAGCACAGATACGCAGTATTTT. Translation gives CASGVTTSTDTQYF.

The chain has TRBV11-3 and TRBJ1-5; 7 bases agree with TRBD1. CDR1 and CDR2 from the germline V gene are SGHNT and YENEEA. The CDR3 is 15 residues long. The trim removed 5 bases at V and 2 bases at J, leaving 6 bases unmatched. CDR3 bases: TGTGCCAGCAGCGCAGGGGGAGGAGGCAATCAGCCCCAGCATTTT. Translated, it gives CASSAGGGGNQPQHF.

J is TRBJ1-5 and V is TRBV18; 8 bases fit TRBD1. V shed 5 bases, J shed 5 bases, and the junction held 2 bases outside the gene matches. The CDR3 has 13 amino acids. Germline V gene data show CDR1 as KGHSH and CDR2 as LQKENI. CDR3 coding DNA: TGTGCCAGCTCAGCGGACAGGGATCAGCCCCAGCATTTT. It codes for CASSADRDQPQHF.

V and J are TRBV5-1 and TRBJ1-1, with D maybe TRBD1 (6 bases). Trimming took off 1 base at V and 12 bases at J, with 13 bases between the two ends. CDR3 size: 12 residues. In germline, CDR1 is SGHRS, CDR2 YFSETQ. This chain's CDR3 is CASSLTGSETFF. The CDR3 DNA is TGCGCCAGCAGCTTGACAGGGTCGGAAACTTTCTTT. The full variable domain, completed using reference TRBV5-1 and TRBJ1-1, is KAGVTQTPRYLIKTRGQQVTLSCSPISGHRSVSWYQQTPGQGLQFLFEYFSETQRNKGNFPGRFSGRQFSNSRSEMNVSTLELGDSALYLCASSLTGSETFFGQGTRLTVV.

The genes are TRBV27 and TRBJ2-5; 9 bases agree with TRBD2. The germline V gene encodes CDR1 MNHEY and CDR2 SMNVEV (reference sequence). CDR3 length: 15 amino acids. J lost 1 base, V lost 2 bases, and 2 bases had no gene match. The CDR3 is CASSLVRGGQETQYF. The CDR3, as DNA: TGTGCCAGCAGTTTAGTGCGGGGGGGCCAAGAGACCCAGTACTTC.

In the case of this clone: Other DNA sequences in this specimen translate into the identical CDR3. The chain combines TRBV18 with TRBJ2-5; 8 bases fit TRBD1. Germline V gives CDR1 KGHSH, CDR2 LQKENI. V lost 3 bases to trimming and J lost 4 bases; unmatched junction nucleotides: 1. The CDR3 extends over 13 amino acids. CDR3 sequence (DNA): TGTGCCAGCTCACCTCAGGGGGCAGAGACCCAGTACTTC. It translates to CASSPQGAETQYF.

This clone was counted once. The rearrangement links TRBV11-3 to TRBJ2-3; 13 nucleotides align to TRBD2. The V and J ends lost 1 base and 0 bases, in that order; junction bases with no gene match: 4. Germline loops: CDR1 SGHNT, CDR2 YENEEA. CDR3 length equals 18 residues. This CDR3 reads CASSLGTSGSKSTDTQYF. The CDR3 DNA reads TGTGCCAGCAGCTTAGGGACTAGCGGGAGTAAGAGCACAGATACGCAGTATTTT.

The chain couples TRBV11-1 to TRBJ1-1; TRBD1 matches at 7 bases. The CDR3 consists of 12 residues. V shed 5 bases and J 11 bases; nucleotides not matched to a gene: 8. Germline V gene data show CDR1 as SGHAT and CDR2 as FQDESV (reference sequence). The CDR3 sequence: CASSHSTGSAFF. In DNA form, the CDR3 reads TGTGCCAGCAGCCATTCGACAGGGAGCGCTTTCTTT. The full variable domain, completed using reference TRBV11-1 and TRBJ1-1, is EAEVAQSPRYKITEKSQAVAFWCDPISGHATLYWYRQILGQGPELLVQFQDESVVDDSQLPKDRFSAERLKGVDSTLKIQPAELGDSAMYLCASSHSTGSAFFGQGTRLTVV.

The CDR3: CASSMDRAYEQYF. The CDR3 nucleotides read TGTGCCAGCAGTATGGACAGGGCGTACGAGCAGTACTTC. The chain combines TRBV12-3 or TRBV12-4 with TRBJ2-7; 8 bases map to TRBD1. The CDR3 is made up of 13 amino acids. The V gene end was trimmed by 5 bases and the J gene end by 4 bases; junction bases not matched to a gene: 4.

The gene calls are TRBV7-8 and TRBJ2-7, with TRBD1 as a possible D gene (7 bases). The CDR3 totals 14 residues. Germline lookup yields CDR1 SGHVS and CDR2 FQNEAQ. Between the trimmed V and J ends, which lost 0 bases and 4 bases, there was a span of 10 bases. CDR3 in amino acids: CASSLAAGGYEQYF. DNA of the CDR3: TGTGCCAGCAGCTTAGCGGCAGGGGGGTACGAGCAGTACTTC.

The rearrangement links TRBV15 to TRBJ2-3, with TRBD2 matching 11 bases. CDR3 length: 15 residues. J lost 2 bases, V lost 5 bases, and 3 bases had no gene match. In germline, CDR1 is LNHNV, CDR2 YYDKDF (reference sequence). CDR3 region: CATSPSGGPTDTQYF. CDR3 in DNA: TGTGCCACCAGCCCTAGCGGGGGGCCCACAGATACGCAGTATTTT.

The CDR3 loop reads CSASWAGNQPQHF. The CDR3 DNA reads as TGCAGTGCTAGTTGGGCAGGGAATCAGCCCCAGCATTTT. The V and J genes are TRBV20-1 and TRBJ1-5; tentative D call: TRBD1 (5 bases). The CDR3 extends over 13 amino acids. V was clipped by 3 bases and J by 4 bases, with 10 bases between them. The germline V gene encodes CDR1 DFQATT and CDR2 SNEGSKA (reference sequence).

The chain joins TRBV7-3 to TRBJ1-6, with D hard to call. V was trimmed by 5 bases and J by 7 bases, leaving 12 bases between them. CDR1 is SGHTA, CDR2 FQGTGA, per germline. The CDR3 is 14 amino acids. The CDR3 loop is CASSKAGPNSPLHF. CDR3 nucleotides: TGTGCCAGCAGCAAGGCAGGCCCGAATTCACCCCTCCACTTT.

There are a few counts of this clone. The rearrangement links TRBV6-5 to TRBJ2-7; 10 nucleotides match TRBD2. The length of the CDR3 is 13 residues. CDR1 MNHEY and CDR2 SVGAGI come from the germline V gene. With V trimmed by 6 bases and J by 3 bases, 2 bases remained unmatched. The CDR3 DNA follows: TGTGCCAGCAGCAAGCGGGAGGGCTACGAGCAGTACTTC. Translation gives CASSKREGYEQYF.

This clone is a singleton in its sample. This sequence joins TRBV6-1 and TRBJ2-3; D might be TRBD1 or TRBD2, each matching 5 bases. Germline V CDR1 and CDR2: MNHNS, SASEGT. The V and J ends lost 0 bases and 4 bases respectively, with 11 bases between them. CDR3 length: 15 amino acids. Here the CDR3 DNA reads TGTGCCAGCAGTGAAGCGGGGGTGCGGGCAGATACGCAGTATTTT. This translates into CASSEAGVRADTQYF.

The chain couples TRBV7-8 to TRBJ1-1; D is possibly TRBD1 (5 bases). Germline V gene lookup returns CDR1 SGHVS and CDR2 FQNEAQ. V dropped 6 bases and J dropped 1 base, with 9 bases sitting between them. The CDR3 is 13 residues long. Here the CDR3 reads CASRGQPNTEAFF. DNA of the CDR3: TGTGCCAGCAGAGGACAACCGAACACTGAAGCTTTCTTT.

The chain employs TRBV15 and TRBJ1-2, with 9 bases identical to TRBD1. This CDR3 region has 18 residues. CDR1 and CDR2 (germline): LNHNV, YYDKDF (reference sequence). Trimming at V came to 1 base and at J to 1 base, leaving 10 bases not matched to a gene. CDR3 DNA: TGTGCCACCAGCAGAGCCGGAACAGGGGGCGTCGGTAACTATGGCTACACCTTC. Protein: CATSRAGTGGVGNYGYTF.

A note on this clone: This sample also contains other DNA sequences that code for the same CDR3. J is TRBJ1-2 and V is TRBV7-3; D is unresolved. This CDR3 comprises 13 residues. Trimming took 1 base from V and 3 from J, leaving 6 bases between them. Looked up from germline, CDR1 is SGHTA and CDR2 is FQGTGA. CDR3 nucleotides: TGTGCCAGCAGCTTAAGCACCGACTATGGCTACACCTTC. Translated, it gives CASSLSTDYGYTF.

The CDR3 reads CASSLDRELAFF. As DNA, the CDR3 is TGCGCCAGCAGCTTGGACAGGGAGTTAGCTTTCTTT. V and J are TRBV5-1 and TRBJ1-1; D perhaps matches TRBD1 (6 bases). The CDR3 is 12 amino acids. Deletions cut 0 bases from V and 10 bases from J, with 10 bases between. Germline V CDR1 and CDR2: SGHRS, YFSETQ.

V gene TRBV19 combines with J gene TRBJ1-5; D might be TRBD1 (5 bases). V was pared by 7 bases and J by 0 bases, with 16 bases between. The germline CDR1 and CDR2 sequences are LNHDA and SQIVND (reference sequence). This CDR3 is 16 amino acids long. The CDR3 reads CASNNLWQGSNQPQHF. Written as DNA, the CDR3 is TGTGCCAGTAATAATTTGTGGCAGGGTAGCAATCAGCCCCAGCATTTT.

The CDR3 DNA sequence: TGTGCCAGCAGCTTAGGGTGGCCGCGGAACACTGAAGCTTTCTTT. This codes for CASSLGWPRNTEAFF. V usage is TRBV11-2 and J usage is TRBJ1-1; D uncertain. Germline-derived CDR1 and CDR2 are SGHAT and FQNNGV. This CDR3 comprises 15 residues. The V end was cut by 1 base, the J end by 1 base, with 10 bases between.

This clone showed up just once. V is TRBV6-4 and J is TRBJ2-5, with TRBD2 identical over 10 bases. The V gene's germline CDR1 is MRHNA and CDR2 SNTAGT. The CDR3 totals 15 residues. Trimming at V came to 4 bases and at J to 4 bases, leaving 6 bases not matched to a gene. This CDR3 is CASSALAGEGETQYF. CDR3 in DNA: TGTGCCAGCAGTGCCCTAGCGGGAGAGGGAGAGACCCAGTACTTC.

The J gene is TRBJ1-2, the V gene TRBV5-1, with D hard to call. V lost 0 bases to trimming and J lost 7 bases, with 7 bases between them. Per the germline V gene, CDR1 is SGHRS and CDR2 is YFSETQ. There are 12 residues in the CDR3. The CDR3 sequence is CASSLGASGYTF. The CDR3 region has the DNA TGCGCCAGCAGCTTGGGAGCCTCTGGCTACACCTTC.